A single sample gave rise to the 16 T cell receptor beta chains below, sequenced in a study of fetal regulatory T cell absence and autoimmunity. Some clones are missing from TCRdb's copy, which holds only in-frame ones; the method was immunoSEQ multiplex PCR. The sample lists around 100,000 clones, less than 80% occurring once. Sequenced input: pancreas tissue. Receptors originate from a male donor with IPEX syndrome.

The chain employs TRBV7-9 and TRBJ2-7; D may correspond to TRBD1 or TRBD2 (5 bases each). V was cut by 1 base and J by 3 bases, with 13 bases left in between. Germline V lookup: CDR1 SEHNR, CDR2 FQNEAQ (reference sequence). The CDR3 consists of 15 residues. This chain's CDR3 is CASSLGGGGLYEQYF. The CDR3 region has the DNA TGTGCCAGCAGCTTAGGTGGTGGGGGTCTCTACGAGCAGTACTTC. The full variable domain, in which reference TRBV7-9 and TRBJ2-7 provide the parts outside the CDR3, is DTGVSQNPRHKITKRGQNVTFRCDPISEHNRLYWYRQTLGQGPEFLTYFQNEAQLEKSRLLSDRFSAERPKGSFSTLEIQRTEQGDSAMYLCASSLGGGGLYEQYFGPGTRLTVT.

The rearrangement uses TRBV30 and TRBJ1-4, with D uncertain. V lost 3 bases, J lost 0 bases, and 8 bases lay in between. Germline CDR1 GTSNPN, CDR2 SVGIG (reference sequence). This CDR3 has 14 amino acids. CDR3 sequence: CAWSDPPTNEKLFF. In DNA form, the CDR3 reads TGTGCCTGGAGCGATCCCCCAACTAATGAAAAACTGTTTTTT.

The chain combines TRBV7-2 with TRBJ1-2, with 9 bases lining up with TRBD1. The CDR3 contains 13 residues. The V and J ends lost 4 bases and 3 bases, in that order; junction bases with no gene match: 0. Germline lookup yields CDR1 SGHTA and CDR2 FQGNSA. The DNA for the CDR3 is TGTGCCAGCAGCTGGACAGGGGACTATGGCTACACCTTC. Protein sequence: CASSWTGDYGYTF.

The V and J genes are TRBV11-2 and TRBJ2-1, with 9 positions matching TRBD2. CDR1 and CDR2 from the germline V gene are SGHAT and FQNNGV. This CDR3 is built from 15 residues. With V trimmed by 5 bases and J by 8 bases, 10 bases remained unmatched. CDR3 region: CASSLWGGGADEQFF. DNA for the CDR3: TGTGCCAGCAGCCTTTGGGGCGGGGGGGCAGATGAGCAGTTCTTC.

This clone was detected a few times. V usage is TRBV30 and J usage is TRBJ2-7; D possibly corresponds to TRBD2 (5 bases). The CDR3 runs 14 residues. V dropped 0 bases and J dropped 4 bases, with 13 bases sitting between them. Germline values: CDR1 GTSNPN, CDR2 SVGIG (reference sequence). The CDR3 coding sequence is TGTGCCTGGAGTGTACTGGGAGATATTTACGAGCAGTACTTC. Translated: CAWSVLGDIYEQYF.

This rearrangement joins TRBV6-1 to TRBJ2-7; 7 bases align to TRBD2. Trimming at V came to 7 bases and at J to 3 bases, leaving 12 bases not matched to a gene. The CDR3 runs to 15 residues. Germline values: CDR1 MNHNS, CDR2 SASEGT. CDR3 nucleotides: TGTGCCAGCAAGCGCCGGGAGGCTGCGGGCTACGAGCAGTACTTC. Its translation is CASKRREAAGYEQYF.

The chain combines TRBV18 with TRBJ2-5; D remains unclear. The CDR3 contains 13 residues. Between the trimmed V and J ends, which lost 3 bases and 2 bases, there was a span of 7 bases. Germline V gene lookup returns CDR1 KGHSH and CDR2 LQKENI. The CDR3 sequence is CASSPTYQETQYF. DNA for the CDR3: TGTGCCAGCTCACCCACTTATCAAGAGACCCAGTACTTC.

In its sample, this clone is medium-sized. The V call is TRBV18, the J call TRBJ1-2; D is perhaps TRBD1 (6 bases). V was clipped by 3 bases and J by 8 bases, with 19 bases between them. This CDR3 comprises 15 residues. CDR1 and CDR2 (germline): KGHSH, LQKENI. The CDR3 reads CASSPLLDSPSGYTF. CDR3 bases: TGTGCCAGCTCACCCCTACTGGACAGTCCTAGCGGCTACACCTTC.

This chain links TRBV5-1 with TRBJ2-7; 13 bases map to TRBD2. V trimming: 4 bases; J trimming: 4 bases; junction bases outside the gene matches: 5. The CDR3 length is 15 residues. Germline V gives CDR1 SGHRS, CDR2 YFSETQ. Here the CDR3 reads CASSDRTSGGYEQYF. CDR3 coding DNA: TGCGCCAGCAGCGATCGGACTAGCGGGGGTTACGAGCAGTACTTC.

Notes on this clone: Distinct nucleotide sequences in the sample also encode this CDR3. This rearrangement joins TRBV5-1 to TRBJ2-7; no clear D. CDR1 and CDR2 from the germline V gene are SGHRS and YFSETQ. Trimming took 2 bases from V and 3 from J, leaving 6 bases between them. The CDR3 has 12 amino acids. The CDR3 nucleotides read TGCGCCAGCAGCTTAGGGAACTACGAGCAGTACTTC. Translated: CASSLGNYEQYF.

This sequence joins TRBV5-1 and TRBJ2-3; D is uncertain. This CDR3 spans 15 amino acids. From germline, CDR1 is SGHRS and CDR2 YFSETQ. V was cut by 1 base and J by 2 bases, with 11 bases left in between. The CDR3 coding sequence is TGCGCCAGCAGCTTGTTTGGTCGTGACACAGATACGCAGTATTTT. Residues: CASSLFGRDTDTQYF. The whole variable domain, filled in from reference TRBV5-1 and TRBJ2-3, reads KAGVTQTPRYLIKTRGQQVTLSCSPISGHRSVSWYQQTPGQGLQFLFEYFSETQRNKGNFPGRFSGRQFSNSRSEMNVSTLELGDSALYLCASSLFGRDTDTQYFGPGTRLTVL.

This clone turned up a few times. The chain has TRBV2 and TRBJ1-2; D is undetermined. Germline-derived CDR1 and CDR2 are SNHLY and FYNNEI. This CDR3 region has 12 residues. Trimming left V 3 bases short and J 2 bases short, with 4 bases between. The CDR3 DNA reads TGTGCCAGCAGTGAGGGGAACTATGGCTACACCTTC. Protein: CASSEGNYGYTF.

J is TRBJ2-3 and V is TRBV4-1, with 12 bases that match TRBD2. V gave up 4 bases and J gave up 0 bases; unmatched junction bases: 14. The germline V gene has CDR1 MGHRA and CDR2 YSYEKL. This CDR3 region has 20 residues. CDR3 in DNA: TGCGCCAGCAGCCGTCGGTTACTAGCGGGGGGCCCCCTAAGCACAGATACGCAGTATTTT. Translating it yields CASSRRLLAGGPLSTDTQYF.

This clone came up many times. J is TRBJ1-2 and V is TRBV6-1, with D possibly TRBD1 on 5 matching bases. In germline, CDR1 is MNHNS, CDR2 SASEGT. The CDR3 extends over 15 amino acids. V was pared by 1 base and J by 2 bases, with 11 bases between. CDR3 region: CASSEELRDNYGYTF. As DNA, the CDR3 is TGTGCCAGCAGTGAAGAACTCCGGGACAACTATGGCTACACCTTC.

The chain has TRBV7-2 and TRBJ2-3; 14 nucleotides align to TRBD2. The CDR3 covers 16 residues. Germline values: CDR1 SGHTA, CDR2 FQGNSA. J gave up 8 bases and V 4 bases, and 8 bases lay outside the gene matches. The CDR3 DNA sequence: TGTGCCAGCAGCTACCCCGGACTAGCGGGGGGCGTTACGCAGTATTTT. This gives the protein CASSYPGLAGGVTQYF.

This chain links TRBV7-2 with TRBJ2-3; 8 bases are shared with TRBD2. Germline CDR1 SGHTA, CDR2 FQGNSA. J lost 4 bases, V lost 1 base, and 4 bases had no gene match. The CDR3 runs 15 residues. DNA for the CDR3: TGTGCCAGCAGCTTAGTGGCGGGGGGCCCAGATACGCAGTATTTT. Protein product: CASSLVAGGPDTQYF.